One T cell receptor (beta chain) is described in this entry. Positive CCR7 selection of CD45RO-negative cells yielded the naive CD8 cells, and terminally differentiated effector memory CD45RA+ cells were excluded. There were no recent acute infections or vaccinations among the donors, who were healthy HIV-negative adults. This sample is drawn from a study of shared clonotypes between healthy human individuals. Between the trimmed V and J ends, which lost 4 bases and 2 bases, there was a span of 9 bases. The CDR3 consists of 13 residues. From germline, CDR1 is SNHLY and CDR2 FYNNEI. Some clones are missing from TCRdb's copy, which holds only in-frame ones; the method was immunoSEQ multiplex PCR. This table holds some 2 million clones, about 95% found once.

This receptor was taken from a man between 18 and 35 years old in good health. V gene TRBV2 combines with J gene TRBJ2-7; D is uncertain. The source material was naive CD8+ T cells sorted from blood. DNA of the CDR3: TGTGCCAGCAGTGCCGAGCGTCCCTACGAGCAGTACTTC. Translated: CASSAERPYEQYF.